This T cell receptor beta chain was recovered during a study of long-term antiretroviral therapy in people with HIV. Broader study findings: HIV repertoire CDR3 lengths ranged less widely than those of controls. Despite increasing after ART, diversity remained lower than that of transplant donor controls. The study collected no data on ART adherence, viral resistance or therapy changes.

On this clone: What it recognizes is unknown.

Survey-level immunoSEQ v3.0 assays were run. Assay: immunoSEQ multiplex PCR; the TCRdb copy retains only in-frame clones and omits some. The table has 20,000 to 30,000 clones, 70% to 90% seen once. The J segment lost 5 bases and the V segment lost 4 bases, leaving 8 bases of the junction unmatched. This CDR3 region has 15 residues. The germline gives CDR1 SEHNR, CDR2 FQNEAQ (reference sequence). The sequencing used unsorted PBMCs, collected 4.7 to 5 years after starting antiretroviral therapy. This rearrangement joins TRBV7-9 to TRBJ2-4; TRBD1 matches at 7 bases. The receptor comes from a man aged 40-55 years with HIV. CDR3 nucleotides: TGTGCCAGCAGCTCATTCCGGGACAGAGAAAACATTCAGTACTTC. Its protein product is CASSSFRDRENIQYF.